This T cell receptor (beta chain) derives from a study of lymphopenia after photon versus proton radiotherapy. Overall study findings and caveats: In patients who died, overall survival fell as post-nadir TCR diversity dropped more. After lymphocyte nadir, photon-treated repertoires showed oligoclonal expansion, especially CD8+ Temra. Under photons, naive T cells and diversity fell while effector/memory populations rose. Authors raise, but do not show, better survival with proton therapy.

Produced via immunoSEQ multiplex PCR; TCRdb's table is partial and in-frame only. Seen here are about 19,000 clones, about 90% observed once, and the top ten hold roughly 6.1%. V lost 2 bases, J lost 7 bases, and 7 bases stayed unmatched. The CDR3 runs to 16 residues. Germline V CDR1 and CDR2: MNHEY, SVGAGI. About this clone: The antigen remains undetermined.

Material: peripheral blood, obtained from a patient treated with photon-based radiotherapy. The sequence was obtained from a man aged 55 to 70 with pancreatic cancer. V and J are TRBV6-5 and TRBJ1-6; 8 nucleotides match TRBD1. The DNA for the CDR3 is TGTGCCAGCAGTTACCTAACGACAGGGGCAAATTCACCCCTCCACTTT. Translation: CASSYLTTGANSPLHF.